The sequence of this TCR beta chain was determined in a study of OX40 agonist ivuxolimab in advanced cancers. Study-wide findings and caveats: Both CD4+ and CD8+ T cell populations in blood had undergone clonal expansion by week 6 at 0.1 to 3.0 mg/kg.

The assay was immunoSEQ multiplex PCR, and TCRdb's table has in-frame clones only and misses some. The sample records about 43,000 clones, 88% being singletons. The CDR3 has 15 amino acids. Trimming took 6 bases from V and 3 from J, leaving 18 bases between them. CDR1 is MGHRA, CDR2 YSYEKL, per germline. Samples were taken at baseline and on day 1 of cycles 4 and 7. On this clone itself: What it recognizes is unknown.

The chain links TRBV4-1 to TRBJ2-7; TRBD2 might be the D (6 bases). The source material was CD4+ or CD8+ T cells sorted from blood, sampled in a trial of the OX40 agonist ivuxolimab. The source of this sequence is an adult with an advanced solid tumor such as melanoma, head and neck, liver or kidney cancer. CDR3: CASRGSGGIDYEQYF. In nucleotides, the CDR3 is TGCGCCAGCAGGGGCAGCGGCGGGATAGACTACGAGCAGTACTTC.